Listed here is a single T cell receptor beta chain. The sample comes from a study of T cell changes during pregnancy in multiple sclerosis. The germline CDR1 and CDR2 sequences are MNHNS and SASEGT. CDR3 length equals 15 residues. J was trimmed by 4 bases and V by 1 base; bases with no gene match: 1. Assay: immunoSEQ multiplex PCR; the TCRdb copy retains only in-frame clones and omits some. The table lists some 64,000 clones, roughly 91% of them singletons. The sequence was collected from a female donor in good health, enrolled as a control in a pregnancy study. The V gene is TRBV6-1, the J gene TRBJ2-5, with 12 positions matching TRBD2. The sample in question was peripheral blood, obtained in the second trimester of pregnancy. DNA of the CDR3: TGTGCCAGCAGTGAAGGACTAGCGGGGGCAGAGACCCAGTACTTC. Translating it yields CASSEGLAGAETQYF.